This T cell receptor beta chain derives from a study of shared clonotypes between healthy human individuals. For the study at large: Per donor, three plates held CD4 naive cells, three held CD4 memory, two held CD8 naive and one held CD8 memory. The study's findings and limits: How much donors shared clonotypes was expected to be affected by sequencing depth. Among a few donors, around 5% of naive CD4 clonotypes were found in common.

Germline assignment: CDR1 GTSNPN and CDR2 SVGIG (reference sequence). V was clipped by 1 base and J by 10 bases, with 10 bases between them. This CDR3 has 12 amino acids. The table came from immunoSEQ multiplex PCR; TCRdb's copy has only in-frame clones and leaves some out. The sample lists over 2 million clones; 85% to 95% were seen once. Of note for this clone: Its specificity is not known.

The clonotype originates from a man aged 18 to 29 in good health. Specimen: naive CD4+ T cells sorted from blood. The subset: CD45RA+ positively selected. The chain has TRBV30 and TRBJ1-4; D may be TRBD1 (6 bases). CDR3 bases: TGTGCCTGGAGTGAGGACAGCGGAAAACTGTTTTTT. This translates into CAWSEDSGKLFF.